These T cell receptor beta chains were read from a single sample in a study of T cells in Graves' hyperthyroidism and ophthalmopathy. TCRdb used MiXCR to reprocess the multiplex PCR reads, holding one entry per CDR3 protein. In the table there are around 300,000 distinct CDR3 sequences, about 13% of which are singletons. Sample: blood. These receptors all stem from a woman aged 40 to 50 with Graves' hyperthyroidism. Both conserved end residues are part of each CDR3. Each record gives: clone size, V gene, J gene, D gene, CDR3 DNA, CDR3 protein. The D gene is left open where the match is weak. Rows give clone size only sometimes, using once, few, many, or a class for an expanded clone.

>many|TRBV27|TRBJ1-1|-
TGTGCCAGCAGTTGGCAGGTGCGGACTGAAGCTTTCTTT
CASSWQVRTEAFF
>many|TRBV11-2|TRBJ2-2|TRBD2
TGTGCCAGCAGCTTCTTGGGACTAGCGGGATCCTCGAACACCGGGGAGCTGTTTTTT
CASSFLGLAGSSNTGELFF
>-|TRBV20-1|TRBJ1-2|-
TGCAGTGCTATAACTGGGAATAACTATGGCTACACCTTC
CSAITGNNYGYTF
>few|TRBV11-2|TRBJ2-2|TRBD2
TGTGCCAGCAGTCGAGCGGGAGTGAACGGGGAGCTGTTTTTT
CASSRAGVNGELFF
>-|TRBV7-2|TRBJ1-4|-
TGTGCCAGCAGCTCGGTAGCTAATAAAAAACTGTTTTTT
CASSSVANKKLFF
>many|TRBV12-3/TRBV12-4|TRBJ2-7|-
TGTGCCAGCAGTCCGAGACAGGCCTCCTACGAGCAGTACTTC
CASSPRQASYEQYF
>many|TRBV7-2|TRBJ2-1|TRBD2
TGTGCCAGCAGCTCCAGCGGGAGGGCCGTAAATGAGCAGTTCTTC
CASSSSGRAVNEQFF
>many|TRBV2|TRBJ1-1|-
TGTGCCAGCAGTGAAGTAGTGGGGCCTGCAGCTTTCTTT
CASSEVVGPAAFF
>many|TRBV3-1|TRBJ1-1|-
TGTGCCAGCAGCCAACACAGCGGGAACACTGAAGCTTTCTTT
CASSQHSGNTEAFF
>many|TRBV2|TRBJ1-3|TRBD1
TGTGCCAGCAGCGGGACAGGGGTGGACACCATATATTTT
CASSGTGVDTIYF
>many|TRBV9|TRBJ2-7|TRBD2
TGTGCCAGCAGCCCCCTAGCGGGTGGGTCCTACGAGCAGTACTTC
CASSPLAGGSYEQYF
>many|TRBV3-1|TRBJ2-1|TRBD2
TGTGCCAGCACTCTAGCGGGAATCTACAATGAGCAGTTCTTC
CASTLAGIYNEQFF
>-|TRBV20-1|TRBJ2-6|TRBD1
TGCAGTGCTAGAGGCGGGACAGGGCCTGCTGGGGCCAACGTCCTGACTTTC
CSARGGTGPAGANVLTF
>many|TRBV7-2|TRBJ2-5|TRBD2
TGTGCCAGCAGCTTAGCGCGGGAACTAGCGGGAGGGCTGTCGTCATTCCAAGAGACCCAGTACTTC
CASSLARELAGGLSSFQETQYF
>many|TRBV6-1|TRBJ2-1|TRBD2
TGTGCCAGCAGACGTGGACTAGCGGGAGTTCAAGAGTTCTTC
CASRRGLAGVQEFF
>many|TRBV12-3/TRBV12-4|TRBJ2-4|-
TGTGCCAGCAGGCCCCCCGGGGCGACCAACATTCAGTACTTC
CASRPPGATNIQYF
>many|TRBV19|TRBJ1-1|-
TGTGCCAGTAGTCCTACAGGGATAAGGGAGTCAAAGAACACTGAAGCTTTCTTT
CASSPTGIRESKNTEAFF